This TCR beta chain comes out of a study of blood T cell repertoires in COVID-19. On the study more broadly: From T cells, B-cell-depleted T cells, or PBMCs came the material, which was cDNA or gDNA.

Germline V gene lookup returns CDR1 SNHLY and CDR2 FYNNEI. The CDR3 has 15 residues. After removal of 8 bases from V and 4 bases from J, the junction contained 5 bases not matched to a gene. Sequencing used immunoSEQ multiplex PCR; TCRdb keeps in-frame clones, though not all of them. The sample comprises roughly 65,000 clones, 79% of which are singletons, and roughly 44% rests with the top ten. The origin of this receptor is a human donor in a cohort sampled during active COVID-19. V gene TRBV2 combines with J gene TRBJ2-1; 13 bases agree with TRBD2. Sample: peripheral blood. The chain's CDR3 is CASVPLAGGYNEQFF. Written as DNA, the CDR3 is TGTGCCAGCGTCCCACTAGCGGGGGGGTACAATGAGCAGTTCTTC. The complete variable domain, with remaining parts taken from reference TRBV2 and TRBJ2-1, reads EPEVTQTPSHQVTQMGQEVILRCVPISNHLYFYWYRQILGQKVEFLVSFYNNEISEKSEIFDDQFSVERPDGSNFTLKIRSTKLEDSAMYFCASVPLAGGYNEQFFGPGTRLTVL.